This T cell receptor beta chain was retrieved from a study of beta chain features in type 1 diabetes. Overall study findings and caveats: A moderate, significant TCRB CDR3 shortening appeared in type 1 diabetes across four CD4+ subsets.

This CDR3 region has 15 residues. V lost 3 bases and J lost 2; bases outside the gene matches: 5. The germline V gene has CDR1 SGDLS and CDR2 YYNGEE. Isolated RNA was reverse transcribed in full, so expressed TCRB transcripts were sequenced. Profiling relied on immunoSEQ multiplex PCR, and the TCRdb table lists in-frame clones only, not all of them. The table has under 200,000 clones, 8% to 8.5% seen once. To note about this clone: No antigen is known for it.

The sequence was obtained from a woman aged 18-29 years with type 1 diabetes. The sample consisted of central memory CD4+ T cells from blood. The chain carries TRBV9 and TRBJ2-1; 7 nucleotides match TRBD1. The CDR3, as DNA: TGTGCCAGCAGCGGACGGACAGGTGCCTACAATGAGCAGTTCTTC. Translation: CASSGRTGAYNEQFF.